The 20 T cell receptor beta chains reported below all come from one sample, sequenced in a study of cytomegalovirus exposure and HLA in healthy donors. Amplification used 60 Vbeta primers and 13 Jbeta primers. Here immunoSEQ multiplex PCR was the method, and the copy in TCRdb shows in-frame clones only, minus some. This repertoire shows some 120,000 clones, around 75% found once; its top ten account for 1.6%. Sequenced sample: PBMCs. These receptors came from a woman between 18 and 29 years old in good health and CMV-seronegative.

The rearrangement uses TRBV28 and TRBJ1-1, with D tentatively TRBD1 (6 bases). The germline V gene has CDR1 MDHEN and CDR2 SYDVKM. The germline V and J ends were trimmed by 10 bases and 4 bases, with 25 bases remaining between them. The CDR3 consists of 16 residues. CDR3 DNA: TGTGCCACCCAGCGGGGACCAGGGGAGTTAAGCACTGAAGCTTTCTTT. It encodes CATQRGPGELSTEAFF.

Concerning this clone itself: Distinct nucleotide sequences in the sample also encode this CDR3. The V call is TRBV2, the J call TRBJ2-1; TRBD1 agrees at 7 bases. Losses at the gene ends were 5 bases for V and 0 bases for J; bases not matched to a gene: 1. The CDR3 contains 14 residues. Per the germline V gene, CDR1 is SNHLY and CDR2 is FYNNEI. DNA of the CDR3: TGTGCCAGCAGTCGGGACAGCTCCTACAATGAGCAGTTCTTC. Amino acid sequence: CASSRDSSYNEQFF.

This rearrangement joins TRBV7-2 to TRBJ2-7; tentative D call: TRBD1 (6 bases). Germline CDR1 SGHTA, CDR2 FQGNSA. V was shortened by 6 bases and J by 0 bases, with 12 bases between the two germline ends. CDR3 length: 14 residues. In DNA form, the CDR3 reads TGTGCCAGCAGACCCGGACAGAGCTCCTACGAGCAGTACTTC. Translation gives CASRPGQSSYEQYF.

The chain links TRBV7-2 to TRBJ2-1; TRBD2 matches at 9 bases. With V trimmed by 2 bases and J by 2 bases, 4 bases remained unmatched. CDR1 and CDR2 from the germline V gene are SGHTA and FQGNSA. This CDR3 has 16 residues. The CDR3 reads CASSLMGGGAYNEQFF. CDR3 nucleotide sequence: TGTGCCAGCAGCTTAATGGGCGGGGGGGCCTACAATGAGCAGTTCTTC. The full variable domain, its missing parts supplied by reference TRBV7-2 and TRBJ2-1, is GAGVSQSPSNKVTEKGKDVELRCDPISGHTALYWYRQSLGQGLEFLIYFQGNSAPDKSGLPSDRFSAERTGGSVSTLTIQRTQQEDSAVYLCASSLMGGGAYNEQFFGPGTRLTVL.

The chain has TRBV6-1 and TRBJ1-2; TRBD1 agrees at 7 bases. Germline loops: CDR1 MNHNS, CDR2 SASEGT. V lost 3 bases, J lost 0 bases, and 4 bases stayed unmatched. The CDR3 contains 15 residues. The CDR3 DNA follows: TGTGCCAGCAGTGACGCTGGGACAGCTAACTATGGCTACACCTTC. It translates to CASSDAGTANYGYTF.

The genes are TRBV5-1 and TRBJ2-2, with a tentative D call TRBD1 (5 bases). Germline V gene data show CDR1 as SGHRS and CDR2 as YFSETQ. The V end lost 0 bases, the J end lost 4 bases, and 13 bases lay between the germline ends. This CDR3 is 16 amino acids long. This chain's CDR3 is CASSLASPQGTGELFF. The DNA for the CDR3 is TGCGCCAGCAGCTTGGCGTCTCCCCAGGGCACCGGGGAGCTGTTTTTT.

This clone was found once. This chain connects TRBV10-2 to TRBJ2-7; perhaps TRBD1 as D (6 bases). CDR1 and CDR2 from the germline V gene are WSHSY and SAAADI. CDR3 length: 14 amino acids. V was pared by 2 bases and J by 5 bases, with 13 bases between. The DNA for the CDR3 is TGCGCCAGCAGTGAGCAGGGCAGGGGTAACGAGCAGTACTTC. Residues: CASSEQGRGNEQYF.

The J gene is TRBJ1-2, the V gene TRBV28; 9 nucleotides match TRBD1. The CDR3 has 13 amino acids. In germline, CDR1 is MDHEN, CDR2 SYDVKM. J was trimmed by 4 bases and V by 3 bases; bases with no gene match: 0. In DNA, the CDR3 is TGTGCCAGCAGTTTGACAGGGGGCTATGGCTACACCTTC. Protein sequence: CASSLTGGYGYTF.

This clone was seen a few times. At one end the junction does not follow the germline gene, possibly because of a read error. The CDR3 bases are TGTGCCAGCAGCGTAGAAGTCGGAGAAACCTTGCCTCCCACTTGG. Its translation: CASSVEVGETLPPTW. The rearrangement uses TRBV9 and TRBJ1-2, with D uncertain. Germline CDR1 and CDR2: SGDLS and YYNGEE. This CDR3 is built from 15 residues.

The rearrangement links TRBV7-9 to TRBJ2-7; 12 bases agree with TRBD2. This CDR3 has 17 amino acids. Germline V gene sequence: CDR1 SEHNR, CDR2 FQNEAQ (reference sequence). With 1 base clipped from V and 2 bases from J, the junction kept 6 bases outside the gene matches. This CDR3 reads CASSLGSTSGGTYEQYF. CDR3 bases: TGTGCCAGCAGCTTAGGGTCGACTAGCGGGGGAACCTACGAGCAGTACTTC.

The rearrangement joins TRBV5-1 to TRBJ1-1; D is possibly TRBD1 (5 bases). V gave up 0 bases and J gave up 1 base, with 10 bases separating them. Germline V gene sequence: CDR1 SGHRS, CDR2 YFSETQ. The CDR3 totals 15 residues. As DNA, the CDR3 is TGCGCCAGCAGCTTGGGGGGGGGAGAGAACACTGAAGCTTTCTTT. It specifies CASSLGGGENTEAFF.

This chain joins TRBV7-2 and TRBJ2-7, with D possibly matching TRBD2 (5 bases). The V and J ends lost 2 bases and 5 bases respectively, with 7 bases between them. The germline V gene has CDR1 SGHTA and CDR2 FQGNSA. The CDR3 contains 12 residues. CDR3 region: CASSLYGDEQYF. The CDR3 DNA sequence: TGTGCCAGCAGCTTATACGGGGACGAGCAGTACTTC. The whole variable domain, filled in from reference TRBV7-2 and TRBJ2-7, reads GAGVSQSPSNKVTEKGKDVELRCDPISGHTALYWYRQSLGQGLEFLIYFQGNSAPDKSGLPSDRFSAERTGGSVSTLTIQRTQQEDSAVYLCASSLYGDEQYFGPGTRLTVT.

This sequence joins TRBV6-1 and TRBJ2-7, with 10 bases aligning to TRBD1. Germline trimming cut 7 bases from V and 12 bases from J; bases unmatched to any gene: 12. The CDR3 has 13 amino acids. Germline values: CDR1 MNHNS, CDR2 SASEGT. The CDR3 loop reads CASKVATGGPPYF. CDR3 in DNA: TGTGCCAGCAAAGTAGCGACAGGGGGCCCCCCGTACTTC.

The gene calls are TRBV5-4 and TRBJ1-6; possible D gene TRBD1, 5 bases. The CDR3 has 13 amino acids. The germline V gene encodes CDR1 SGHNT and CDR2 YYREEE (reference sequence). V was clipped by 4 bases and J by 10 bases, with 12 bases between them. The CDR3 is CASSTDSPSPLHF. In nucleotides, the CDR3 is TGTGCCAGCAGCACCGACAGCCCCTCACCCCTCCACTTT. Supplemented by reference TRBV5-4 and TRBJ1-6, the full variable domain reads ETGVTQSPTHLIKTRGQQVTLRCSSQSGHNTVSWYQQALGQGPQFIFQYYREEENGRGNFPPRFSGLQFPNYSSELNVNALELDDSALYLCASSTDSPSPLHFGNGTRLTVT.

The V and J genes are TRBV28 and TRBJ1-4; D is possibly TRBD1 (6 bases). This CDR3 contains 14 residues. Trimming took 7 bases from V and 5 from J, leaving 14 bases between them. Germline V gene sequence: CDR1 MDHEN, CDR2 SYDVKM. DNA for the CDR3: TGTGCCAGCAACCCCGGGGGGGCCAATGAAAAACTGTTTTTT. Amino acids: CASNPGGANEKLFF.

The chain employs TRBV2 and TRBJ2-7, with 7 nucleotides matching TRBD1. From germline, CDR1 is SNHLY and CDR2 FYNNEI. The CDR3 is made up of 13 amino acids. The V gene end was trimmed by 7 bases and the J gene end by 7 bases; junction bases not matched to a gene: 10. The CDR3 reads CASTNRGVGEQYF. The CDR3 DNA follows: TGTGCCAGCACAAACAGGGGTGTTGGGGAGCAGTACTTC.

The V call is TRBV9, the J call TRBJ1-1; 12 bases line up with TRBD1. The CDR3 is 16 residues long. CDR1 is SGDLS, CDR2 YYNGEE, per germline. The V and J ends lost 2 bases and 0 bases, in that order; junction bases with no gene match: 2. The CDR3 here is CASSVGQGAMNTEAFF. CDR3 nucleotides: TGTGCCAGCAGCGTGGGACAGGGGGCTATGAACACTGAAGCTTTCTTT. Complete variable domain (other parts from reference TRBV9 and TRBJ1-1): DSGVTQTPKHLITATGQRVTLRCSPRSGDLSVYWYQQSLDQGLQFLIQYYNGEERAKGNILERFSAQQFPDLHSELNLSSLELGDSALYFCASSVGQGAMNTEAFFGQGTRLTVV.

This clone was observed a single time. The chain combines TRBV2 with TRBJ2-3; 7 positions match TRBD2. Trimming cost V 1 base and J 0 bases; bases outside gene matches: 1. The germline V gene encodes CDR1 SNHLY and CDR2 FYNNEI. The CDR3 sequence is 15 residues long. The CDR3 loop is CASSEGGGSTDTQYF. The CDR3 bases are TGTGCCAGCAGTGAAGGCGGGGGAAGCACAGATACGCAGTATTTT.

This chain uses TRBV5-6 with TRBJ1-1, with 9 bases matching TRBD1. Trimming cost V 7 bases and J 4 bases; bases outside gene matches: 11. CDR1 and CDR2 from the germline V gene are SGHDT and YYEEEE. CDR3 length equals 15 residues. The CDR3 DNA reads as TGTGCCAGCGTCAAGACAGGGGGTCGGAGCACTGAAGCTTTCTTT. Amino acids: CASVKTGGRSTEAFF.

The CDR3 loop is CAWSAGKRGRETQYF. CDR3 DNA sequence: TGTGCCTGGAGTGCAGGGAAGCGGGGACGGGAGACCCAGTACTTC. This chain links TRBV30 with TRBJ2-5; 7 bases are a match to TRBD2. J gave up 5 bases and V 1 base, and 10 bases lay outside the gene matches. Germline assignment: CDR1 GTSNPN and CDR2 SVGIG (reference sequence). This CDR3 has 15 amino acids.